One and the same sample provided the 3 T cell receptor beta chains below, sequenced in a study of cytomegalovirus exposure and HLA in healthy donors. The method was immunoSEQ multiplex PCR; TCRdb's version includes in-frame clones alone and lacks a portion of them. The table has around 150,000 clones, about 88% seen once. The sample was PBMCs. The receptor source for this set is a woman in her late teens or twenties in good health and CMV-seronegative.

This chain connects TRBV4-1 to TRBJ1-2; no clear D gene. V was cut by 4 bases and J by 7 bases, with 10 bases left in between. CDR1 is MGHRA, CDR2 YSYEKL, per germline. The CDR3 is made up of 12 amino acids. CDR3: CASSRPAGGYTF. For the CDR3, the DNA is TGCGCCAGCAGCCGCCCGGCGGGTGGCTACACCTTC.

V usage is TRBV5-4 and J usage is TRBJ2-1; 13 nucleotides align to TRBD2. This CDR3 is built from 15 residues. The junction had 5 bases not matched to a gene; V was cut back by 4 bases and J by 7 bases. Germline V gene sequence: CDR1 SGHNT, CDR2 YYREEE (reference sequence). CDR3 sequence (DNA): TGTGCCAGCAGCGCGGGACTAGCGGGAAGGAATGAGCAGTTCTTC. Protein sequence: CASSAGLAGRNEQFF.

This chain joins TRBV18 and TRBJ1-1; D is unclear. Looked up from germline, CDR1 is KGHSH and CDR2 is LQKENI. The V and J ends lost 4 bases and 1 base respectively, with 13 bases between them. This CDR3 has 15 amino acids. The CDR3 DNA reads TGTGCCAGCTCACGTGGAAGGGAGGCGAACACTGAAGCTTTCTTT. It encodes CASSRGREANTEAFF.